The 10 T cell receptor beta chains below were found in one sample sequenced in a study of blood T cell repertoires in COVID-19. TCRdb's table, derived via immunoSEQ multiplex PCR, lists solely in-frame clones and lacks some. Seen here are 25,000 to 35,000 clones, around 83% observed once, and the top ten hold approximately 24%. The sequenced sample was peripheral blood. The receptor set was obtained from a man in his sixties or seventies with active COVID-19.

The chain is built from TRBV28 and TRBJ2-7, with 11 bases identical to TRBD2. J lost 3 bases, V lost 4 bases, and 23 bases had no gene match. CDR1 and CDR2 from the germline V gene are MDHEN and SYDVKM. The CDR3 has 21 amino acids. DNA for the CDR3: TGTGCCAGCAGTTCCTCTCACGACAGGGTGAATAGCGGGAGGGCCCACTACGAGCAGTACTTC. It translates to CASSSSHDRVNSGRAHYEQYF.

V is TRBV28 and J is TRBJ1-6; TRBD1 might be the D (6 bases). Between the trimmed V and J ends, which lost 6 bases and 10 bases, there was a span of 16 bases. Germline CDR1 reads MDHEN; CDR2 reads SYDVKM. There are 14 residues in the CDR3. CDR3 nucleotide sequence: TGTGCCAGCAGGTTAAACAGGGTAACCTCACCCCTCCACTTT. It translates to CASRLNRVTSPLHF. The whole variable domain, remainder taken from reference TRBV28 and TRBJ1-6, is DVKVTQSSRYLVKRTGEKVFLECVQDMDHENMFWYRQDPGLGLRLIYFSYDVKMKEKGDIPEGYSVSREKKERFSLILESASTNQTSMYLCASRLNRVTSPLHFGNGTRLTVT.

For the CDR3, the DNA is TGTGCCAGCAGTTTATCCGGGGATCAGCCCCAGCATTTT. Protein product: CASSLSGDQPQHF. The chain recombines TRBV27 with TRBJ1-5; no clear D. The ends were cut back, 0 bases at V and 5 bases at J, with 5 bases in the middle. Germline V lookup: CDR1 MNHEY, CDR2 SMNVEV (reference sequence). This CDR3 is built from 13 residues.

This CDR3 is CASSIQAAGSTQYF. For the CDR3, the DNA is TGTGCCAGCAGTATACAGGCTGCGGGAAGTACGCAGTATTTT. The chain uses TRBV6-2 or TRBV6-3 and TRBJ2-3; D may be TRBD2 (6 bases). In germline, CDR1 is MNHEY, CDR2 SVGEGT. Trimming took 5 bases from V and 8 from J, leaving 17 bases between them. The CDR3 contains 14 residues.

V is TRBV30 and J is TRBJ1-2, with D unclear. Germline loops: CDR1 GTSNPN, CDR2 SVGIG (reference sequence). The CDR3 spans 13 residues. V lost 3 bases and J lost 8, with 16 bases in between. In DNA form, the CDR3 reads TGTGCCTGGAGGGGGTGGGAGATGGGGGGCTACACCTTC. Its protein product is CAWRGWEMGGYTF.

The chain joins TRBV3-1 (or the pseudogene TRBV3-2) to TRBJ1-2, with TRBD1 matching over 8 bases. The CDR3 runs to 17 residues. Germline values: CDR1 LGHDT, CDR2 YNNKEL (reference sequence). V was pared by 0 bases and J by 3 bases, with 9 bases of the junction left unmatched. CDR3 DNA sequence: TGTGCCAGCAGCCAAGAAGTGACAGGGGATGGGGACTATGGCTACACCTTC. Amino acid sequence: CASSQEVTGDGDYGYTF.

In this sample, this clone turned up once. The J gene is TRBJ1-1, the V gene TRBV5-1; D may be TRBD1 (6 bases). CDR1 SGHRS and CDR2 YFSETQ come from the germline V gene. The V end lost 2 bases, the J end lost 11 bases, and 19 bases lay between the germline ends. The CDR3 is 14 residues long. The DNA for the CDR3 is TGCGCCAGCAGCTTTGGGGACACAGAAAAGGGGGCTTTCTTT. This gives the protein CASSFGDTEKGAFF.

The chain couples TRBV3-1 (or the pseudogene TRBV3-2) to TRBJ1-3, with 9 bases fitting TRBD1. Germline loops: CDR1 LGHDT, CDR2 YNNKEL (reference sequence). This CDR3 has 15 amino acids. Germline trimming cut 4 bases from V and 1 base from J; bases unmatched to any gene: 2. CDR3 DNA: TGTGCCAGCAGCCCGACAGGGGGATCTGGAAACACCATATATTTT. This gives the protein CASSPTGGSGNTIYF.

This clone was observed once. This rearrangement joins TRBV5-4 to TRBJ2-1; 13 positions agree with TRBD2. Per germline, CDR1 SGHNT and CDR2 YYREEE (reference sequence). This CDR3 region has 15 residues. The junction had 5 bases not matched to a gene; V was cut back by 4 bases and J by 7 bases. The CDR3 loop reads CASSKLAGGLNEQFF. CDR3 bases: TGTGCCAGCAGCAAACTAGCGGGGGGGCTAAATGAGCAGTTCTTC.

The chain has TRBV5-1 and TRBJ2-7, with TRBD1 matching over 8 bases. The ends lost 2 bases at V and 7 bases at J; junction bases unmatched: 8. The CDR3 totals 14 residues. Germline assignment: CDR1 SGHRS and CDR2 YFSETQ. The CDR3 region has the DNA TGCGCCAGCAGCTTCGGGACAGGAATTTGGGAGCAGTACTTC. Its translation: CASSFGTGIWEQYF. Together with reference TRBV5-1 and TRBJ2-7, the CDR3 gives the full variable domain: KAGVTQTPRYLIKTRGQQVTLSCSPISGHRSVSWYQQTPGQGLQFLFEYFSETQRNKGNFPGRFSGRQFSNSRSEMNVSTLELGDSALYLCASSFGTGIWEQYFGPGTRLTVT.